The 2 T cell receptor beta chains given below trace back to one sample, sequenced in a study of CD8 T cells in ankylosing spondylitis (dated by TCRdb to the late 2010s). Library construction relied on 5' RACE. Sequencing relied on an Illumina HiSeq 2500. TCRdb ran its own pipeline on the public reads, namely fastp trimming at Q25 and MiXCR clone calling, and kept in-frame beta chains. Identical CDR3 protein sequences are pooled into one entry, listed with their most common genes and DNA. Recorded for this sample are tens of thousands of distinct CDR3 sequences; around 30% of them occurred a single time. The ten largest clones capture around 60% of the sample. Input material: blood, either unsorted or a sorted T cell fraction (not recorded which). The source is a male donor with ankylosing spondylitis or in good health (not recorded which).

This chain links TRBV20-1 with TRBJ2-3; no clear D. Trimming removed 3 bases from V and 4 bases from J, with 11 bases in between. Germline V gene sequence: CDR1 DFQATT, CDR2 SNEGSKA (reference sequence). The length of the CDR3 is 13 residues. CDR3 nucleotides: TGCAGTGCTAGTGGGTCCTGGGCAGATACGCAGTATTTT. Translated: CSASGSWADTQYF.

This chain uses TRBV5-1 with TRBJ2-3; 7 nucleotides agree with TRBD2. CDR1 is SGHRS and CDR2 is YFSETQ in the germline V gene. Trimming cost V 4 bases and J 0 bases; bases outside gene matches: 5. CDR3 length: 15 amino acids. CDR3 bases: TGCGCCAGCAGCACCACTAGCGAGAGCACAGATACGCAGTATTTT. It yields the protein CASSTTSESTDTQYF.